A single sample gave rise to the 9 T cell receptor beta chains below, sequenced in a study of identical twins. MiXCR was run by TCRdb on the 5' RACE reads, yielding one entry per CDR3 protein. Of about 690,000 distinct CDR3 sequences in the sample, around 5.7% are singletons; the top ten hold 1.5% to 2%. The specimen sequenced was naive T cells sorted from blood. The receptors originated from a man aged 18 to 30 in good health.

This clonotype was counted ten times or more. The chain joins TRBV7-3 to TRBJ2-1, with 9 bases matching TRBD2. The germline V gene encodes CDR1 SGHTA and CDR2 FQGTGA. This CDR3 comprises 15 residues. J was trimmed by 5 bases and V by 3 bases; bases with no gene match: 5. CDR3 sequence: CASSFSGRDNNEQFF. CDR3 DNA: TGTGCCAGCAGCTTTAGCGGGAGAGATAACAATGAGCAGTTCTTC.

On this clonotype itself: A much larger clonotype is one base distant, so this may be a read error. No conserved phenylalanine or tryptophan is present at the end of the CDR3, so a read error is the likely explanation. The chain has TRBV12-3 or TRBV12-4 and TRBJ2-1, with 11 nucleotides matching TRBD2. The CDR3 is made up of 15 amino acids. Trimming removed 6 bases from V and 7 bases from J; junction bases left unmatched: 8. CDR3 sequence: CASRELAGAVNEQFS. As DNA, the CDR3 is TGTGCCAGCAGGGAACTAGCGGGAGCGGTGAATGAGCAGTTCTCC.

This chain joins TRBV2 and TRBJ2-2; no definite D call. This CDR3 comprises 13 residues. V lost 7 bases and J lost 4, with 10 bases in between. CDR1 is SNHLY and CDR2 is FYNNEI in the germline V gene. CDR3 sequence: CASNNKATGELFF. In DNA form, the CDR3 reads TGTGCCAGCAATAATAAAGCCACCGGGGAGCTGTTTTTT.

The chain joins TRBV12-3 or TRBV12-4 to TRBJ2-7; 14 bases fit TRBD2. V shed 9 bases and J 9 bases; nucleotides not matched to a gene: 4. The length of the CDR3 is 12 residues. The CDR3 sequence: CASGTSGRGQYF. The CDR3 DNA reads TGTGCCAGTGGGACTAGCGGGAGAGGGCAGTACTTC.

This clonotype was observed a few times. This CDR3 fails to terminate in the conserved phenylalanine or tryptophan, so it likely reflects a read error. This rearrangement joins TRBV18 to TRBJ2-6; maybe TRBD1 (6 bases). The CDR3 has 18 residues. Germline V CDR1 and CDR2: KGHSH, LQKENI. The V end lost 3 bases, the J end lost 0 bases, and 15 bases lay between the germline ends. The CDR3 reads CASSPRLGQDSGANVLTS. CDR3 nucleotide sequence: TGTGCCAGCTCACCCCGCCTGGGACAAGACTCTGGGGCCAACGTCCTGACTTCC.

This clonotype was seen many times. The J gene is TRBJ2-1, the V gene TRBV20-1, with 8 positions matching TRBD1. Losses at the gene ends were 6 bases for V and 6 bases for J; bases not matched to a gene: 13. The germline gives CDR1 DFQATT, CDR2 SNEGSKA (reference sequence). The CDR3 consists of 15 residues. CDR3 in DNA: TGCAGTGCGGAGCCCGGGACAGGAGGGGGCAATGAGCAGTTCTTC. This encodes CSAEPGTGGGNEQFF.

Ten or more counts support this clonotype. The genes are TRBV7-2 and TRBJ1-4; D unclear. The CDR3 extends over 15 amino acids. V lost 3 bases and J 6 bases, leaving 14 bases between the germline ends. The germline V gene encodes CDR1 SGHTA and CDR2 FQGNSA. The CDR3 reads CASSFSLLADEKLFF. The CDR3 DNA reads as TGTGCCAGCAGCTTCTCGCTTCTTGCAGATGAAAAACTGTTTTTT.

The chain combines TRBV13 with TRBJ2-1, with D tentatively TRBD1 or TRBD2 (6 bases each). The CDR3 sequence is 14 residues long. Trimming cost V 0 bases and J 8 bases, with 11 bases left between them. Germline V gene sequence: CDR1 PRHDT, CDR2 FYEKMQ (reference sequence). CDR3 in amino acids: CASSLGLRGDEQFF. The DNA for the CDR3 is TGTGCCAGCAGCTTAGGCCTAAGGGGGGATGAGCAGTTCTTC. The complete variable domain, with remaining parts taken from reference TRBV13 and TRBJ2-1, reads AAGVIQSPRHLIKEKRETATLKCYPIPRHDTVYWYQQGPGQDPQFLISFYEKMQSDKGSIPDRFSAQQFSDYHSELNMSSLELGDSALYFCASSLGLRGDEQFFGPGTRLTVL.

The V call is TRBV15, the J call TRBJ2-1; D is ambiguous. CDR1 is LNHNV, CDR2 YYDKDF, per germline (reference sequence). The CDR3 covers 17 residues. The ends were cut back, 0 bases at V and 0 bases at J, with 12 bases in the middle. The CDR3 bases are TGTGCCACCAGCAGAGAAGTGGGCGGTTACTCCTACAATGAGCAGTTCTTC. Translated, it gives CATSREVGGYSYNEQFF. The whole variable domain, filled in from reference TRBV15 and TRBJ2-1, reads DAMVIQNPRYQVTQFGKPVTLSCSQTLNHNVMYWYQQKSSQAPKLLFHYYDKDFNNEADTPDNFQSRRPNTSFCFLDIRSPGLGDTAMYLCATSREVGGYSYNEQFFGPGTRLTVL.